The 11 T cell receptor beta chains given below trace back to one sample, sequenced in a study of blood T cells in healthy people across ages. The second PCR ran roughly 6 to 11 cycles with a sample-barcoded 5' primer and J-beta primers. TCRdb reprocessed the 5' RACE reads via MiXCR and lists one record per CDR3 protein. The sample consists of under 1,000,000 distinct CDR3 sequences, 46% of them appearing once. Sample: blood. Receptor source: a man older than 75 in good health.

This clonotype was seen a few times. The chain links TRBV4-2 to TRBJ2-5, with D perhaps given as TRBD1 or TRBD2 (5 bases each). V lost 1 base and J lost 4, with 19 bases in between. Germline-derived CDR1 and CDR2 are LGHNA and YNFKEQ. The CDR3 has 17 residues. The CDR3 here is CASSQVSPLRGRETQYF. In DNA, the CDR3 is TGTGCCAGCAGCCAAGTATCCCCCTTGAGGGGCCGAGAGACCCAGTACTTC.

This chain connects TRBV12-3 or TRBV12-4 to TRBJ2-5; D uncertain. V was clipped by 0 bases and J by 1 base, with 12 bases between them. This CDR3 contains 16 residues. DNA of the CDR3: TGTGCCAGCAGTTTAGCGAATACCCCCGGCCAAGAGACCCAGTACTTC. Protein sequence: CASSLANTPGQETQYF.

As regards this clonotype: Germline and junction disagree at one end, which may indicate a read error. The V call is TRBV30, the J call TRBJ1-1; D unresolved. The CDR3 consists of 14 residues. Germline V CDR1 and CDR2: GTSNPN, SVGIG (reference sequence). The CDR3 sequence: CTWSVRGVATEAFF. CDR3 in DNA: TGTACCTGGAGTGTTCGGGGAGTTGCCACCGAAGCTTTCTTT.

This clonotype was detected only a few times. The chain has TRBV11-3 and TRBJ2-2, with D maybe TRBD2 (6 bases). Germline V lookup: CDR1 SGHNT, CDR2 YENEEA. Deletions cut 5 bases from V and 4 bases from J, with 20 bases between. The CDR3 length is 17 residues. CDR3 sequence reads: CASSPFSGDHGTGELFF. CDR3 nucleotides: TGTGCCAGCAGCCCCTTTTCGGGGGATCATGGCACCGGGGAGCTGTTTTTT.

About this clonotype: A much larger clone lies a single base off, so this may be a read error. This sequence joins TRBV9 and TRBJ2-7, with D possibly being TRBD2 (8 bases). V gave up 4 bases and J gave up 12 bases, with 23 bases separating them. There are 14 residues in the CDR3. CDR1 is SGDLS, CDR2 YYNGEE, per germline. The CDR3 DNA sequence: TGTGCCAGCAGCACTGGGACAGCGGGGGAGACCCGGTACTTC. It codes for CASSTGTAGETRYF. The full variable domain, completed using reference TRBV9 and TRBJ2-7, is DSGVTQTPKHLITATGQRVTLRCSPRSGDLSVYWYQQSLDQGLQFLIQYYNGEERAKGNILERFSAQQFPDLHSELNLSSLELGDSALYFCASSTGTAGETRYFGPGTRLTVT.

Here the CDR3 reads CASSPKFTSGSRDTQYF. The CDR3 region has the DNA TGTGCCAGCTCACCAAAGTTCACTAGCGGGAGTAGAGATACGCAGTATTTT. The chain employs TRBV18 and TRBJ2-3; 11 nucleotides agree with TRBD2. Germline assignment: CDR1 KGHSH and CDR2 LQKENI. CDR3 length: 17 residues. V gave up 2 bases and J gave up 5 bases; unmatched junction bases: 9.

This chain links TRBV29-1 with TRBJ2-6; D uncertain. Germline V gives CDR1 SQVTM, CDR2 ANQGSEA. CDR3 size: 13 residues. V dropped 6 bases and J dropped 0 bases, with 6 bases sitting between them. This chain's CDR3 is CSVVPSGANVLTF. The CDR3 region has the DNA TGCAGCGTGGTTCCCTCTGGGGCCAACGTCCTGACTTTC.

The chain has TRBV27 and TRBJ2-7, with TRBD2 matching over 8 bases. The junction had 7 bases not matched to a gene; V was cut back by 6 bases and J by 0 bases. Germline loops: CDR1 MNHEY, CDR2 SMNVEV (reference sequence). The CDR3 has 15 amino acids. The CDR3 DNA is TGTGCCAGCAGGGTAGCGGGGAGCCACTCCTACGAGCAGTACTTC. This gives the protein CASRVAGSHSYEQYF.

This clonotype has only a few counts. V and J are TRBV6-5 and TRBJ2-7, with 10 nucleotides matching TRBD2. The length of the CDR3 is 13 residues. Germline V gives CDR1 MNHEY, CDR2 SVGAGI. J gave up 6 bases and V 6 bases, and 5 bases lay outside the gene matches. CDR3 protein: CASSKREGREQYF. The CDR3 DNA follows: TGTGCCAGCAGCAAGCGGGAGGGCCGCGAGCAGTACTTC.

This clonotype turned up a few times. V usage is TRBV6-2 or TRBV6-3 and J usage is TRBJ2-5; D is undetermined. CDR1 MNHEY and CDR2 SVGEGT come from the germline V gene. V lost 5 bases to trimming and J lost 4 bases, with 8 bases between them. The CDR3 length is 12 residues. CDR3 loop: CASSDASETQYF. DNA of the CDR3: TGTGCCAGCAGTGACGCCTCAGAGACCCAGTACTTC.

Comment on this clonotype: The junction and the germline gene differ at one end; a read error may be behind it. The chain uses TRBV25-1 and TRBJ2-6; 11 bases line up with TRBD2. From germline, CDR1 is MGHDK and CDR2 SYGVNS. The CDR3 runs 18 residues. The CDR3 spells CASSEGTSGPSGAIVLTF. CDR3 nucleotide sequence: TGTGCCAGCAGTGAGGGGACTAGCGGTCCCTCTGGGGCCATCGTCCTGACTTTC.